This passage covers 31 T cell receptor beta chains from one sample sequenced in a study of identical twins. Each CDR3 protein is one row after TCRdb ran MiXCR on the 5' RACE reads. The sample lists about 1.7 million distinct CDR3 sequences; around a third were seen once. Source material: cord blood. The receptors originated from a newborn girl in good health.

This chain joins TRBV7-6 and TRBJ1-1; D call uncertain. Looked up from germline, CDR1 is SGHVS and CDR2 is FNYEAQ. Trimming left V 5 bases short and J 3 bases short, with 16 bases between. The CDR3 extends over 15 amino acids. DNA for the CDR3: TGTGCCAGCAGCATATTGCCCGGTACTCACACTGAAGCTTTCTTT. It is translated as CASSILPGTHTEAFF.

This clonotype has only a few counts. The chain joins TRBV27 to TRBJ1-2; 11 nucleotides align to TRBD1. The CDR3 length is 13 residues. Trimming cost V 7 bases and J 6 bases; bases outside gene matches: 4. Germline assignment: CDR1 MNHEY and CDR2 SMNVEV (reference sequence). The CDR3 bases are TGTGCCAGCAAGGGACAGGGGGGCGATGGCTACACCTTC. As protein: CASKGQGGDGYTF.

This clonotype was observed a few times. V usage is TRBV5-1 and J usage is TRBJ1-6, with 11 bases aligning to TRBD1. CDR3 length equals 17 residues. Germline CDR1 is SGHRS and CDR2 is YFSETQ. The trim removed 1 base at V and 3 bases at J, leaving 3 bases unmatched. The CDR3 region is CASSLIGTGGYNSPLHF. In DNA form, the CDR3 reads TGCGCCAGCAGCTTGATCGGGACAGGGGGCTATAATTCACCCCTCCACTTT.

This clonotype was detected only a few times. The chain recombines TRBV10-3 with TRBJ2-1; TRBD1 matches 9 bases. The junction had 12 bases not matched to a gene; V was cut back by 8 bases and J by 7 bases. Germline V lookup: CDR1 ENHRY, CDR2 SYGVKD. The CDR3 has 15 amino acids. The CDR3 DNA sequence: TGTGCCATCCGCGACCGGGACAGGGAGATGAATGAGCAGTTCTTC. Translating it yields CAIRDRDREMNEQFF.

The chain combines TRBV7-9 with TRBJ2-5; 8 bases map to TRBD2. This CDR3 comprises 15 residues. V lost 4 bases, J lost 0 bases, and 4 bases stayed unmatched. Looked up from germline, CDR1 is SEHNR and CDR2 is FQNEAQ (reference sequence). CDR3: CASSSGLANQETQYF. The CDR3 DNA follows: TGTGCCAGCAGCTCCGGACTAGCCAACCAAGAGACCCAGTACTTC.

In its sample, this clonotype was seen a few times. The chain recombines TRBV18 with TRBJ2-1, with TRBD2 identical over 11 bases. Germline values: CDR1 KGHSH, CDR2 LQKENI. J lost 4 bases, V lost 7 bases, and 9 bases had no gene match. The length of the CDR3 is 16 residues. The CDR3 sequence: CASFLLAGGAYNEQFF. The CDR3, as DNA: TGTGCCAGCTTCCTCCTAGCGGGGGGAGCGTACAATGAGCAGTTCTTC.

V gene TRBV3-1 combines with J gene TRBJ1-4; tentative D call: TRBD1 (6 bases). CDR1 and CDR2 (germline): LGHDT, YNNKEL (reference sequence). CDR3 length: 16 residues. Trimming took 6 bases from V and 6 from J, leaving 20 bases between them. This CDR3 reads CASRRGGTLSYEKLFF. Written as DNA, the CDR3 is TGTGCCAGCAGACGGGGGGGCACCCTCTCTTATGAAAAACTGTTTTTT.

Remarks on this clonotype: A read error may explain this, as a much larger clone is one base away. The chain joins TRBV27 to TRBJ2-5; D perhaps matches TRBD1 (6 bases). Trimming took off 6 bases at V and 11 bases at J, with 19 bases between the two ends. The CDR3 covers 13 residues. Germline-derived CDR1 and CDR2 are MNHEY and SMNVEV (reference sequence). The CDR3 loop is CASRDSPYNEQYF. For the CDR3, the DNA is TGTGCCAGCAGGGACAGCCCCTACAATGAGCAGTACTTC.

V gene TRBV5-5 combines with J gene TRBJ1-1; possibly TRBD1 for D (5 bases). V was clipped by 2 bases and J by 3 bases, with 14 bases between them. Germline V gives CDR1 SGHKS, CDR2 YYEKEE (reference sequence). The CDR3 is made up of 15 amino acids. CDR3 sequence: CASSFQGRVDTEAFF. The CDR3 DNA is TGTGCCAGCAGCTTCCAGGGTCGGGTGGACACTGAAGCTTTCTTT.

V is TRBV20-1 and J is TRBJ2-3, with 11 nucleotides matching TRBD1. This CDR3 contains 16 residues. Germline CDR1 DFQATT, CDR2 SNEGSKA (reference sequence). Unmatched junction bases numbered 11, after V lost 2 bases and J lost 7 bases. The CDR3 coding sequence is TGCAGTGCTAGATCCGTTGGGACAGGGGGGTTTAATACGCAGTATTTT. It translates to CSARSVGTGGFNTQYF.

The chain joins TRBV28 to TRBJ1-2, with D possibly TRBD1 on 5 matching bases. The CDR3 contains 15 residues. Trimming stripped 9 bases from V and 4 bases from J, with 21 bases between. Germline lookup yields CDR1 MDHEN and CDR2 SYDVKM. The CDR3 reads CASHSGGGTIYGYTF. CDR3 nucleotides: TGTGCCAGTCATTCCGGGGGGGGGACGATCTATGGCTACACCTTC.

The chain employs TRBV29-1 and TRBJ1-5, with D possibly TRBD1 on 5 matching bases. The CDR3 has 15 residues. V lost 4 bases and J lost 0, with 13 bases in between. Germline CDR1 and CDR2: SQVTM and ANQGSEA. The CDR3 loop reads CSVAGPPYSNQPQHF. CDR3 in DNA: TGCAGCGTTGCAGGGCCACCTTATAGCAATCAGCCCCAGCATTTT.

This clonotype was picked up many times. V usage is TRBV29-1 and J usage is TRBJ1-1, with unresolved D. Germline loops: CDR1 SQVTM, CDR2 ANQGSEA. V shed 6 bases and J shed 5 bases, with 10 bases lying between them. The CDR3 has 11 amino acids. The CDR3 coding sequence is TGCAGCGTCGCCGACAAAACTGAAGCTTTCTTT. The encoded protein is CSVADKTEAFF.

The CDR3 nucleotides are TGCGCCAGCAGCCGGGGACACAGGGACACCGGGGAGCTGTTTTTT. Its protein is CASSRGHRDTGELFF. V is TRBV5-1 and J is TRBJ2-2, with TRBD1 as a possible D gene (6 bases). V was cut by 4 bases and J by 3 bases, with 13 bases left in between. CDR3 length equals 15 residues. Looked up from germline, CDR1 is SGHRS and CDR2 is YFSETQ.

Ten or more counts support this clonotype. The chain recombines TRBV12-3 or TRBV12-4 with TRBJ1-5; D call uncertain. The CDR3 is 12 residues long. V was pared by 0 bases and J by 7 bases, with 4 bases between. The CDR3 here is CASSLARQPQHF. CDR3 coding DNA: TGTGCCAGCAGTTTAGCCAGGCAGCCCCAGCATTTT.

The rearrangement uses TRBV12-3 or TRBV12-4 and TRBJ1-4; 7 bases map to TRBD1. V lost 3 bases, J lost 3 bases, and 4 bases stayed unmatched. The CDR3 runs to 15 residues. In DNA form, the CDR3 reads TGTGCCAGCAGTTTTAGGGGGCCGGCTAATGAAAAACTGTTTTTT. Translated: CASSFRGPANEKLFF.

The rearrangement uses TRBV29-1 and TRBJ1-1; TRBD1 matches at 7 bases. V shed 6 bases and J 5 bases; nucleotides not matched to a gene: 9. CDR3 length equals 13 residues. From germline, CDR1 is SQVTM and CDR2 ANQGSEA. CDR3 nucleotides: TGCAGCGTCCTGAGACAGGGATATACTGAAGCTTTCTTT. This sequence encodes CSVLRQGYTEAFF.

This clonotype was recorded a few times. CDR3 nucleotide sequence: TGTGCCAGCAGTACTCCGGGGACTAGCAATGAGCAGTTCTTC. It codes for CASSTPGTSNEQFF. The genes are TRBV25-1 and TRBJ2-1; 8 bases match TRBD2. CDR1 and CDR2 (germline): MGHDK, SYGVNS. The CDR3 is 14 amino acids. J lost 6 bases, V lost 5 bases, and 6 bases had no gene match.

The chain joins TRBV5-6 to TRBJ2-2, with 8 bases aligning to TRBD2. The J segment lost 0 bases and the V segment lost 3 bases, leaving 7 bases of the junction unmatched. Germline V gene lookup returns CDR1 SGHDT and CDR2 YYEEEE. This CDR3 comprises 17 residues. The CDR3 is CASSYGLAQSNTGELFF. The CDR3 DNA is TGTGCCAGCAGCTACGGACTAGCCCAATCGAACACCGGGGAGCTGTTTTTT.

The chain employs TRBV28 and TRBJ2-5; D gene unclear. Near its end, the DNA agrees better with TRBJ2-7, so the J call may be wrong. The CDR3 totals 15 residues. Germline V gene data show CDR1 as MDHEN and CDR2 as SYDVKM. The CDR3 region is CASSMDGEVNYEQYF. Written as DNA, the CDR3 is TGTGCCAGCAGTATGGACGGAGAAGTAAACTACGAGCAGTACTTC.

This chain links TRBV5-1 with TRBJ2-1, with 10 bases fitting TRBD2. CDR1 and CDR2 (germline): SGHRS, YFSETQ. The V and J ends lost 4 bases and 3 bases, in that order; junction bases with no gene match: 4. CDR3 length: 15 amino acids. CDR3 nucleotides: TGCGCCAGCAGCATAACTAGCGGGGTCTACAATGAGCAGTTCTTC. This codes for CASSITSGVYNEQFF. Drawing the rest from reference TRBV5-1 and TRBJ2-1, the complete variable domain is KAGVTQTPRYLIKTRGQQVTLSCSPISGHRSVSWYQQTPGQGLQFLFEYFSETQRNKGNFPGRFSGRQFSNSRSEMNVSTLELGDSALYLCASSITSGVYNEQFFGPGTRLTVL.

The rearrangement joins TRBV15 to TRBJ2-3, with a tentative D call TRBD2 (6 bases). V gave up 5 bases and J gave up 5 bases, with 17 bases separating them. The CDR3 extends over 15 amino acids. Germline CDR1 reads LNHNV; CDR2 reads YYDKDF (reference sequence). The DNA for the CDR3 is TGTGCCACCAGCGGCTCGGGAGCTGGGAAAGATACGCAGTATTTT. The encoded protein is CATSGSGAGKDTQYF.

This clonotype has just a few counts. The V gene is TRBV2, the J gene TRBJ1-6; D gene unclear. CDR1 SNHLY and CDR2 FYNNEI come from the germline V gene. This CDR3 is 13 amino acids long. V dropped 4 bases and J dropped 8 bases, with 9 bases sitting between them. The CDR3 spells CASSAVPDSPLHF. The DNA for the CDR3 is TGTGCCAGCAGTGCCGTACCGGATTCACCCCTCCACTTT.

The V call is TRBV10-3, the J call TRBJ1-1, with D unclear. The CDR3 length is 14 residues. Germline lookup yields CDR1 ENHRY and CDR2 SYGVKD. V was trimmed by 2 bases and J by 5 bases, leaving 12 bases between them. The CDR3 region has the DNA TGTGCCATCAGTGAGAGCGGGGTTCGGACTGAAGCTTTCTTT. It encodes CAISESGVRTEAFF.

This rearrangement joins TRBV6-5 to TRBJ2-5, with D unresolved. Germline V gene data show CDR1 as MNHEY and CDR2 as SVGAGI. Trimming took 4 bases from V and 1 from J, leaving 10 bases between them. This CDR3 has 14 amino acids. CDR3 nucleotides: TGTGCCAGCAGTTGGCTCGGAACCCAAGAGACCCAGTACTTC. This gives the protein CASSWLGTQETQYF.

The J gene is TRBJ2-1, the V gene TRBV3-1; D might be TRBD2 (6 bases). V lost 2 bases and J 6 bases, leaving 23 bases between the germline ends. This CDR3 is built from 18 residues. CDR1 and CDR2 (germline): LGHDT, YNNKEL (reference sequence). DNA of the CDR3: TGTGCCAGCAGCCAATCGCTGGGGACTTCCCCCGAGACCAATGAGCAGTTCTTC. It is translated as CASSQSLGTSPETNEQFF.

This clonotype was picked up a small number of times. The CDR3 region has the DNA TGTGCCAGCAGCCAAGATCGTAGCGGGGGGTGGGACATTCAGTACTTC. It translates to CASSQDRSGGWDIQYF. V gene TRBV4-2 combines with J gene TRBJ2-4; TRBD2 matches at 10 bases. Germline loops: CDR1 LGHNA, CDR2 YNFKEQ. Trimming took 0 bases from V and 8 from J; bases not matched to a gene: 7. The CDR3 contains 16 residues.

This clonotype has only a few counts. The gene calls are TRBV5-4 and TRBJ2-7; 8 bases are a match to TRBD2. The CDR3 consists of 14 residues. Germline CDR1 and CDR2: SGHNT and YYREEE (reference sequence). V was pared by 3 bases and J by 2 bases, with 4 bases of the junction left unmatched. The CDR3 protein is CASSSSTSAYEQYF. The DNA of the CDR3 is TGTGCCAGCAGCTCCTCGACTAGCGCCTACGAGCAGTACTTC. The full variable domain, in which reference TRBV5-4 and TRBJ2-7 provide the parts outside the CDR3, is ETGVTQSPTHLIKTRGQQVTLRCSSQSGHNTVSWYQQALGQGPQFIFQYYREEENGRGNFPPRFSGLQFPNYSSELNVNALELDDSALYLCASSSSTSAYEQYFGPGTRLTVT.

This clonotype was recorded once. A read error may explain this, as a much larger clone is one base away. V is TRBV4-2 and J is TRBJ2-1; 14 nucleotides align to TRBD2. The J call is in doubt because the DNA end fits TRBJ2-7 better. Germline loops: CDR1 LGHNA, CDR2 YNFKEQ. The CDR3 runs 18 residues. CDR3 sequence: CASSHQGTSGSSYNEQYF. Here the CDR3 DNA reads TGTGCCAGCAGCCACCAAGGGACTAGCGGGAGTTCCTACAATGAGCAGTACTTC.

The rearrangement joins TRBV2 to TRBJ1-1, with no clear D. CDR1 and CDR2 from the germline V gene are SNHLY and FYNNEI. The V end was cut by 3 bases, the J end by 1 base, with 6 bases between. The CDR3 length is 13 residues. Written as DNA, the CDR3 is TGTGCCAGCAGTGACCTCTCGAACACTGAAGCTTTCTTT. It encodes CASSDLSNTEAFF.

This clonotype was recorded many times. The junction and the germline gene differ at one end; a read error may be behind it. As DNA, the CDR3 is TGTGCCAGCAGCTTGACAGGGTTTAACTATGGCTACACCTTC. This encodes CASSLTGFNYGYTF. The gene calls are TRBV5-1 and TRBJ1-2; 7 bases line up with TRBD1. The CDR3 has 14 residues. Germline V gene lookup returns CDR1 SGHRS and CDR2 YFSETQ.